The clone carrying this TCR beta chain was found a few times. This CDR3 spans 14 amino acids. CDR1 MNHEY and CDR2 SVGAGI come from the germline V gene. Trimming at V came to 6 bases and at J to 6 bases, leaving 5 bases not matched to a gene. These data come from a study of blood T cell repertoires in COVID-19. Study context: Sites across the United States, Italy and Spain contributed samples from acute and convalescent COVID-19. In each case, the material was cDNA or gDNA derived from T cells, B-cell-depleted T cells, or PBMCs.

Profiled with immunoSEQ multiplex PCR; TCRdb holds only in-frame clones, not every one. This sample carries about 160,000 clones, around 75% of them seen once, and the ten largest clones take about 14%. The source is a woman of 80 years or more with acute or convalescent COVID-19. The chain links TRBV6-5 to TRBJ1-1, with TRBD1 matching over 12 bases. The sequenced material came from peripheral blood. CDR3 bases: TGTGCCAGCAGAGGGACAGGGGGCTTGTCTGAAGCTTTCTTT. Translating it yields CASRGTGGLSEAFF.